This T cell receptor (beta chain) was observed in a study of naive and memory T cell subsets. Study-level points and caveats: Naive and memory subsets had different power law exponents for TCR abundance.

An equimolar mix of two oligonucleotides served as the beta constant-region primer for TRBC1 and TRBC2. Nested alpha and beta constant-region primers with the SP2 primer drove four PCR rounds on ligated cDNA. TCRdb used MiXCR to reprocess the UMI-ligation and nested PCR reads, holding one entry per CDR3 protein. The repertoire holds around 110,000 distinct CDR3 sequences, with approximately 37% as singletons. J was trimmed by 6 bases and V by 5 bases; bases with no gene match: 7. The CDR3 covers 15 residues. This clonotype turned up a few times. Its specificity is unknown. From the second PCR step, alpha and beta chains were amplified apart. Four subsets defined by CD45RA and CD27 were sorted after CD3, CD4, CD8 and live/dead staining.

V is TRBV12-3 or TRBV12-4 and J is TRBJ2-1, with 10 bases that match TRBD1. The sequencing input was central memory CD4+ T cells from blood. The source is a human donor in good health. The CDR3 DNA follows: TGTGCCAGCAGTCAAACCGGGACAGGGGTCAATGAGCAGTTCTTC. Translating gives CASSQTGTGVNEQFF.